The 23 T cell receptor beta chains in this list originate from one sample, sequenced in a study of long-term antiretroviral therapy in people with HIV. Researchers report immunoSEQ v3.0 was run at survey level. Measured with immunoSEQ multiplex PCR; TCRdb has only the in-frame clones, and not every one. The data show about 22,000 clones, 70% to 90% seen once. Sequenced material: unsorted PBMCs, taken 4 years after starting antiretroviral therapy. The receptors originated from a man aged 18 to 35 with HIV.

The V and J genes are TRBV20-1 and TRBJ1-2; no definite D call. Germline values: CDR1 DFQATT, CDR2 SNEGSKA (reference sequence). Trimming took 4 bases from V and 7 from J, leaving 7 bases between them. This CDR3 is 10 amino acids long. CDR3 DNA: TGCAGTGCTACATCCAGTGGCTACACCTTC. Amino acid sequence: CSATSSGYTF.

This chain connects TRBV19 to TRBJ1-3; no clear D gene. The CDR3 is 11 residues long. Germline CDR1 LNHDA, CDR2 SQIVND (reference sequence). Trimming took off 4 bases at V and 3 bases at J, with 1 base between the two ends. This CDR3 is CASSSGNTIYF. CDR3 bases: TGTGCCAGTAGTAGTGGAAACACCATATATTTT.

This chain links TRBV5-1 with TRBJ1-1, with D tentatively TRBD1 (5 bases). V was pared by 7 bases and J by 5 bases, with 12 bases between. Germline assignment: CDR1 SGHRS and CDR2 YFSETQ. The CDR3 has 12 residues. The CDR3 bases are TGCGCCAGCTCCCTGGAGGGGACTGAAGCTTTCTTT. It is translated as CASSLEGTEAFF.

The V and J genes are TRBV6-5 and TRBJ1-1; 9 bases are a match to TRBD1. Germline trimming cut 10 bases from V and 5 bases from J; bases unmatched to any gene: 14. Germline V gene data show CDR1 as MNHEY and CDR2 as SVGAGI. The CDR3 spans 15 residues. Here the CDR3 reads CATLDRGEGNTEAFF. The CDR3 DNA sequence: TGTGCCACCCTGGACAGGGGAGAGGGAAATACTGAAGCTTTCTTT.

By share, this clone counts as medium-sized. The chain has TRBV7-2 and TRBJ1-2; D not resolved. Germline V gene data show CDR1 as SGHTA and CDR2 as FQGNSA. V lost 0 bases and J lost 7, with 9 bases in between. The CDR3 covers 13 residues. CDR3 sequence (DNA): TGTGCCAGCAGCTTAGCGCTTCGGGGTGGCTACACCTTC. Protein sequence: CASSLALRGGYTF.

The rearrangement joins TRBV28 to TRBJ1-5, with D perhaps matching TRBD1 (6 bases). V gave up 3 bases and J gave up 6 bases, with 27 bases separating them. The CDR3 length is 19 residues. In germline, CDR1 is MDHEN, CDR2 SYDVKM. CDR3 nucleotide sequence: TGTGCCAGCAGTTTGTTAGCCGTCCCTCTCAGGGGCGCCCGTCAGCCCCAGCATTTT. This sequence encodes CASSLLAVPLRGARQPQHF.

This rearrangement joins TRBV28 to TRBJ1-4; D is undetermined. In germline, CDR1 is MDHEN, CDR2 SYDVKM. V lost 2 bases, J lost 8 bases, and 12 bases lay in between. This CDR3 has 14 residues. The CDR3 sequence is CASSLNFLREKLFF. In nucleotides, the CDR3 is TGTGCCAGCAGTTTAAACTTCTTACGGGAAAAACTGTTTTTT.

The rearrangement uses TRBV7-8 and TRBJ2-3; D remains unclear. CDR1 SGHVS and CDR2 FQNEAQ come from the germline V gene. The CDR3 extends over 12 amino acids. The ends were cut back, 6 bases at V and 4 bases at J, with 8 bases in the middle. CDR3 nucleotide sequence: TGTGCCAGCAGGAATGATGCAGATACGCAGTATTTT. Translation gives CASRNDADTQYF. Supplemented by reference TRBV7-8 and TRBJ2-3, the full variable domain reads GAGVSQSPRYKVAKRGQDVALRCDPISGHVSLFWYQQALGQGPEFLTYFQNEAQLDKSGLPSDRFFAERPEGSVSTLKIQRTQQEDSAVYLCASRNDADTQYFGPGTRLTVL.

This rearrangement joins TRBV14 to TRBJ2-1; no reliable D call. Trimming shortened V by 1 base and J by 0 bases, and 7 bases separated the two germline ends. Per the germline V gene, CDR1 is SGHDN and CDR2 is FVKESK. CDR3 size: 15 residues. CDR3 protein: CASSQVVSSYNEQFF. CDR3 coding DNA: TGTGCCAGCAGCCAAGTAGTGAGCTCCTACAATGAGCAGTTCTTC. The variable domain in full, completed from reference TRBV14 and TRBJ2-1, reads EAGVTQFPSHSVIEKGQTVTLRCDPISGHDNLYWYRRVMGKEIKFLLHFVKESKQDESGMPNNRFLAERTGGTYSTLKVQPAELEDSGVYFCASSQVVSSYNEQFFGPGTRLTVL.

The CDR3, as DNA: TGTGCCAGCAGCTTAACCAGGGGTGACACCGGGGAGCTGTTTTTT. Protein product: CASSLTRGDTGELFF. The chain is built from TRBV7-3 and TRBJ2-2, with D possibly matching TRBD1 (6 bases). CDR1 is SGHTA, CDR2 FQGTGA, per germline. V gave up 0 bases and J gave up 3 bases, with 8 bases separating them. The CDR3 spans 15 residues.

Here the CDR3 DNA reads TGTGCCAGCAGCCAGGGGACAGGTGATTCGGAGACCCAGTACTTC. Protein: CASSQGTGDSETQYF. This chain links TRBV4-2 with TRBJ2-5, with TRBD1 matching over 8 bases. This CDR3 has 15 amino acids. V was clipped by 3 bases and J by 5 bases; unmatched bases: 8. CDR1 LGHNA and CDR2 YNFKEQ come from the germline V gene.

The chain is built from TRBV28 and TRBJ1-2; perhaps TRBD1 as D (5 bases). CDR1 and CDR2 from the germline V gene are MDHEN and SYDVKM. V was shortened by 7 bases and J by 2 bases, with 5 bases between the two germline ends. This CDR3 region has 11 residues. The CDR3 DNA is TGTGCCAGCACAGGGAACTATGGCTACACCTTC. It specifies CASTGNYGYTF.

The V gene is TRBV6-5, the J gene TRBJ2-7; TRBD2 might be the D (7 bases). CDR3 length equals 14 residues. Per germline, CDR1 MNHEY and CDR2 SVGAGI. Trimming left V 4 bases short and J 3 bases short, with 13 bases between. CDR3 protein: CASSLHREGYEQYF. Written as DNA, the CDR3 is TGTGCCAGCAGTTTGCACAGGGAGGGCTACGAGCAGTACTTC.

The chain carries TRBV9 and TRBJ1-4; D remains unclear. Germline V gene data show CDR1 as SGDLS and CDR2 as YYNGEE. The V and J ends lost 4 bases and 3 bases respectively, with 16 bases between them. The CDR3 totals 16 residues. The CDR3 reads CASSPPPAGANEKLFF. For the CDR3, the DNA is TGTGCCAGCAGCCCTCCCCCCGCAGGCGCTAATGAAAAACTGTTTTTT.

The gene calls are TRBV14 and TRBJ2-3; 9 nucleotides line up with TRBD1. Unmatched junction bases numbered 6, after V lost 3 bases and J lost 5 bases. This CDR3 is built from 15 residues. Germline V gene data show CDR1 as SGHDN and CDR2 as FVKESK. The CDR3 spells CASSQTGGPGDTQYF. The CDR3 DNA reads as TGTGCCAGCAGCCAGACAGGGGGGCCCGGAGATACGCAGTATTTT.

V usage is TRBV6-5 and J usage is TRBJ1-6; D remains unclear. Trimming took off 0 bases at V and 11 bases at J, with 8 bases between the two ends. The CDR3 length is 13 residues. The V gene's germline CDR1 is MNHEY and CDR2 SVGAGI. CDR3 coding DNA: TGTGCCAGCAGTTACTCGACGCGGGCACCCCTCCACTTT. Its protein product is CASSYSTRAPLHF.

Only a few counts were recorded for this clone. The chain couples TRBV4-1 to TRBJ2-7; perhaps D is TRBD1 or TRBD2 (5 bases each). The germline V and J ends were trimmed by 1 base and 0 bases, with 10 bases remaining between them. The CDR3 contains 15 residues. From germline, CDR1 is MGHRA and CDR2 YSYEKL. The CDR3 nucleotides are TGCGCCAGCAGCCAAGCAACCGGGGCCTCCTACGAGCAGTACTTC. Its protein product is CASSQATGASYEQYF.

The chain links TRBV10-3 to TRBJ2-7; 8 positions agree with TRBD2. The germline CDR1 and CDR2 sequences are ENHRY and SYGVKD. The CDR3 spans 14 residues. Germline trimming cut 10 bases from V and 2 bases from J; bases unmatched to any gene: 10. The CDR3 loop reads CATATGGAPYEQYF. DNA of the CDR3: TGTGCCACAGCCACCGGGGGGGCCCCCTACGAGCAGTACTTC.

This clone was seen a single time. The rearrangement joins TRBV29-1 to TRBJ2-2; no reliable D call. Deletions cut 5 bases from V and 0 bases from J, with 10 bases between. CDR1 and CDR2 from the germline V gene are SQVTM and ANQGSEA. The CDR3 spans 14 residues. CDR3 amino acids: CSVRVLANTGELFF. As DNA, the CDR3 is TGCAGCGTTAGGGTCCTCGCGAACACCGGGGAGCTGTTTTTT.

V and J are TRBV5-1 and TRBJ2-2; D gene uncertain. Trimming shortened V by 5 bases and J by 0 bases, and 5 bases separated the two germline ends. The length of the CDR3 is 13 residues. The germline V gene encodes CDR1 SGHRS and CDR2 YFSETQ. CDR3 sequence (DNA): TGCGCCAGCAGAGGAACGAACACCGGGGAGCTGTTTTTT. Its protein is CASRGTNTGELFF.

The chain links TRBV30 to TRBJ1-5; TRBD1 aligns across 11 bases. The CDR3 consists of 15 residues. V shed 1 base, J shed 5 bases, and the junction held 4 bases outside the gene matches. Germline values: CDR1 GTSNPN, CDR2 SVGIG (reference sequence). Here the CDR3 DNA reads TGTGCCTGGAGTGGCCGGGACAGGGGGGATCAGCCCCAGCATTTT. Residues: CAWSGRDRGDQPQHF. Using reference TRBV30 and TRBJ1-5 for the parts outside the CDR3, the full variable domain is SQTIHQWPATLVQPVGSPLSLECTVEGTSNPNLYWYRQAAGRGLQLLFYSVGIGQISSEVPQNLSASRPQDRQFILSSKKLLLSDSGFYLCAWSGRDRGDQPQHFGDGTRLSIL.

The rearrangement links TRBV28 to TRBJ2-7; possibly TRBD1 for D (6 bases). Germline V gives CDR1 MDHEN, CDR2 SYDVKM. This CDR3 has 13 amino acids. The ends were cut back, 5 bases at V and 1 base at J, with 9 bases in the middle. CDR3 sequence reads: CASSLQGSYEQYF. CDR3 nucleotides: TGTGCCAGCAGTCTCCAGGGGTCCTACGAGCAGTACTTC.

The gene calls are TRBV6-5 and TRBJ1-6; 8 nucleotides agree with TRBD1. Losses at the gene ends were 4 bases for V and 7 bases for J; bases not matched to a gene: 6. Germline loops: CDR1 MNHEY, CDR2 SVGAGI. This CDR3 has 15 residues. CDR3 sequence: CASSSTGADNSPLHF. CDR3 in DNA: TGTGCCAGCAGTTCGACAGGGGCGGACAATTCACCCCTCCACTTT.